This entry features one T cell receptor (beta chain) sequence. In the authors' workflow: Amplifying reference gene primers gave estimates of nucleated cell counts. TCRdb's table, derived via immunoSEQ multiplex PCR, lists solely in-frame clones and lacks some. That table gives V, J and clone size, and the DNA gave D and trimming. Found here are about 74,000 clones, 80% to 85% of them singletons; the top ten hold more than 8%. This entry comes from a study of blood T cell repertoires in COVID-19. Background on the study: The study drew acute and convalescent COVID-19 samples from the United States, Italy and Spain. The cDNA or gDNA used as material had been derived from T cells, B-cell-depleted T cells, or PBMCs.

The CDR3 runs 15 residues. The germline V gene has CDR1 SGHRS and CDR2 YFSETQ. Trimming took off 6 bases at V and 1 base at J, with 16 bases between the two ends. The TCR originated in a man between 50 and 59 years old with active COVID-19. The chain combines TRBV5-1 with TRBJ1-1, with D possibly being TRBD1 (6 bases). The sequenced sample consisted of peripheral blood. The CDR3 loop is CASKLDGQPNTEAFF. CDR3 coding DNA: TGCGCCAGCAAACTAGACGGACAGCCGAACACTGAAGCTTTCTTT.